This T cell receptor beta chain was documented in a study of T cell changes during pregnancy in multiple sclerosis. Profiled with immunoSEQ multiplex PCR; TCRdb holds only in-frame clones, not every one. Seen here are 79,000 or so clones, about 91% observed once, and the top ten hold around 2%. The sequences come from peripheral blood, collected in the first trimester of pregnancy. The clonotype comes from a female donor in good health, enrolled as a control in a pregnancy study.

The CDR3 here is CASSSSGTEAFF. Here the CDR3 DNA reads TGCGCCAGCAGCTCTAGTGGGACTGAAGCTTTCTTT. The rearrangement uses TRBV5-1 and TRBJ1-1, with no clear D. Germline loops: CDR1 SGHRS, CDR2 YFSETQ. V lost 3 bases and J lost 5, with 8 bases in between. This CDR3 is 12 amino acids long. Full variable domain (rest looked up from reference TRBV5-1 and TRBJ1-1): KAGVTQTPRYLIKTRGQQVTLSCSPISGHRSVSWYQQTPGQGLQFLFEYFSETQRNKGNFPGRFSGRQFSNSRSEMNVSTLELGDSALYLCASSSSGTEAFFGQGTRLTVV.